The 24 T cell receptor beta chains below come from one sample, sequenced in a study of CD8+ T cells in alopecia areata. CD4+ cells of five or six patients were subjected to sorting into CD25+CD127- cells. RNA extraction and reverse transcription yielded cDNA as sequencing template. Produced via immunoSEQ multiplex PCR; TCRdb's table is partial and in-frame only. The data show roughly 40,000 clones, 45% to 55% seen once. Sequencing used CD4+ Tregs sorted from blood. All receptors derive from a human donor with alopecia areata.

This chain uses TRBV6-5 with TRBJ2-3; D gene unclear. With 5 bases removed from V and 4 bases from J, the gap between germline ends came to 13 bases. Germline V CDR1 and CDR2: MNHEY, SVGAGI. The CDR3 length is 14 residues. The CDR3 region has the DNA TGTGCCAGCAGTGAGTCCACCGGACCAGATACGCAGTATTTT. Translated, it gives CASSESTGPDTQYF.

This sequence joins TRBV30 and TRBJ2-5; D ambiguous. CDR3 length: 12 residues. Germline V gene data show CDR1 as GTSNPN and CDR2 as SVGIG (reference sequence). The V end was cut by 3 bases, the J end by 5 bases, with 10 bases between. CDR3 region: CAWSDPPETQYF. In DNA form, the CDR3 reads TGTGCCTGGAGCGACCCCCCGGAGACCCAGTACTTC. Full variable domain (outside the CDR3, taken from reference TRBV30 and TRBJ2-5): SQTIHQWPATLVQPVGSPLSLECTVEGTSNPNLYWYRQAAGRGLQLLFYSVGIGQISSEVPQNLSASRPQDRQFILSSKKLLLSDSGFYLCAWSDPPETQYFGPGTRLLVL.

This clone has a handful of counts. The chain is built from TRBV28 and TRBJ2-2, with D possibly TRBD2 on 7 matching bases. Trimming stripped 3 bases from V and 5 bases from J, with 13 bases between. CDR1 and CDR2 from the germline V gene are MDHEN and SYDVKM. This CDR3 contains 15 residues. The CDR3 nucleotides read TGTGCCAGCAGTTTGGCAGGGGAGGGAACCGGGGAGCTGTTTTTT. Its protein product is CASSLAGEGTGELFF.

V and J are TRBV7-8 and TRBJ2-5; 9 bases are a match to TRBD2. The CDR3 runs to 16 residues. V trimming: 3 bases; J trimming: 1 base; junction bases outside the gene matches: 6. Per germline, CDR1 SGHVS and CDR2 FQNEAQ. CDR3 amino acids: CASSFRSGGTQETQYF. In DNA form, the CDR3 reads TGTGCCAGCAGCTTCAGAAGCGGGGGGACCCAAGAGACCCAGTACTTC.

This clone occurred once. The CDR3 region is CASSFFTGVGSTEAFF. In DNA form, the CDR3 reads TGTGCCAGCAGTTTTTTTACAGGGGTAGGTAGCACTGAAGCTTTCTTT. V gene TRBV27 combines with J gene TRBJ1-1; 7 bases are a match to TRBD1. Germline V CDR1 and CDR2: MNHEY, SMNVEV (reference sequence). This CDR3 is built from 16 residues. Trimming took 3 bases from V and 4 from J; bases not matched to a gene: 11.

The chain combines TRBV4-2 with TRBJ2-1, with TRBD2 matching 8 bases. The CDR3 runs 15 residues. V shed 4 bases and J 12 bases; nucleotides not matched to a gene: 14. Germline-derived CDR1 and CDR2 are LGHNA and YNFKEQ. CDR3 sequence: CASSPERGRQSRQFF. DNA of the CDR3: TGTGCCAGCAGCCCGGAGCGGGGGAGACAATCGCGGCAGTTCTTC.

The V gene is TRBV7-2, the J gene TRBJ2-7; D is ambiguous. V was cut by 2 bases and J by 4 bases, with 6 bases left in between. The CDR3 length is 12 residues. CDR1 SGHTA and CDR2 FQGNSA come from the germline V gene. The CDR3 nucleotides are TGTGCCAGCAGCTTATTTGGTTACGAGCAGTACTTC. Its protein is CASSLFGYEQYF.

The rearrangement joins TRBV5-1 to TRBJ1-1; tentatively, D is TRBD1 (6 bases). V was cut by 0 bases and J by 5 bases, with 20 bases left in between. The CDR3 is 17 amino acids. CDR1 and CDR2 (germline): SGHRS, YFSETQ. The CDR3 sequence is CASSLEGGGRARTEAFF. CDR3 nucleotide sequence: TGCGCCAGCAGCTTGGAGGGGGGTGGCAGGGCGAGGACTGAAGCTTTCTTT.

This clone has more than one count but fewer than ten. The chain links TRBV7-9 to TRBJ1-1; D may be TRBD1 (5 bases). CDR1 is SEHNR, CDR2 FQNEAQ, per germline (reference sequence). Trimming took off 5 bases at V and 7 bases at J, with 20 bases between the two ends. The CDR3 is 15 residues long. CDR3 in DNA: TGTGCCAGCAGCCTTATGGGCCTATCGGGGGGTGAAGCTTTCTTT. It encodes CASSLMGLSGGEAFF.

This clone was picked up a small number of times. The chain employs TRBV6-6 and TRBJ2-5; 11 positions agree with TRBD2. Gene TRBJ2-7 matches the end of the DNA better, so the J call may be wrong. Looked up from germline, CDR1 is MNHNY and CDR2 is SVGAGI (reference sequence). The CDR3 is 15 amino acids. CDR3 in amino acids: CASSFLTSGANEQYF. The CDR3, as DNA: TGTGCCAGCAGTTTTCTGACTAGCGGGGCAAACGAGCAGTACTTC.

The chain recombines TRBV6-5 with TRBJ1-5; the D is unclear. The CDR3 loop spans 12 amino acids. V was cut by 4 bases and J by 7 bases, with 8 bases left in between. CDR1 and CDR2 (germline): MNHEY, SVGAGI. The CDR3 region is CASSLLGQPQHF. The CDR3 DNA reads TGTGCCAGCAGTTTACTGGGACAGCCCCAGCATTTT.

The J gene is TRBJ2-7, the V gene TRBV25-1, with TRBD1 matching over 7 bases. Germline assignment: CDR1 MGHDK and CDR2 SYGVNS. The length of the CDR3 is 17 residues. V lost 4 bases, J lost 4 bases, and 16 bases stayed unmatched. DNA for the CDR3: TGTGCCAGCAGTGCCTTACTACCGGGACAGCGTATTTACGAGCAGTACTTC. As protein: CASSALLPGQRIYEQYF.

The chain employs TRBV4-2 and TRBJ2-5; tentative D call: TRBD1 (5 bases). Germline loops: CDR1 LGHNA, CDR2 YNFKEQ. The germline V and J ends were trimmed by 5 bases and 5 bases, with 15 bases remaining between them. The CDR3 consists of 14 residues. CDR3 in DNA: TGTGCCAGCAGCTTACGGACAATGGGGGAGACCCAGTACTTC. It codes for CASSLRTMGETQYF.

A remark on this clone: Germline is not matched at one junction end, which may reflect a read error. The rearrangement joins TRBV6-1 to TRBJ2-5; no clear D gene. Germline V gene data show CDR1 as MNHNS and CDR2 as SASEGT. The CDR3 extends over 12 amino acids. Here the CDR3 DNA reads TGTGCCAGCAGGGAGTGGAAAGAGGCCCAGTACTTC. This translates into CASREWKEAQYF.

This clone has a single count. The rearrangement uses TRBV5-4 and TRBJ2-3; a possible D gene is TRBD1 (5 bases). CDR3 length: 13 amino acids. Germline V gives CDR1 SGHNT, CDR2 YYREEE (reference sequence). V was pared by 4 bases and J by 2 bases, with 8 bases between. The CDR3 region is CASSGATTDTQYF. The CDR3, as DNA: TGTGCCAGCAGCGGGGCTACCACAGATACGCAGTATTTT.

The chain has TRBV19 and TRBJ2-7; D might be TRBD2 (5 bases). The CDR3 has 16 residues. V shed 5 bases and J shed 0 bases, with 17 bases lying between them. Germline lookup yields CDR1 LNHDA and CDR2 SQIVND (reference sequence). In nucleotides, the CDR3 is TGTGCCAGTAGTTTTCTCGGAGGTGTGTTCTCCTACGAGCAGTACTTC. Residues: CASSFLGGVFSYEQYF. Supplemented by reference TRBV19 and TRBJ2-7, the full variable domain reads DGGITQSPKYLFRKEGQNVTLSCEQNLNHDAMYWYRQDPGQGLRLIYYSQIVNDFQKGDIAEGYSVSREKKESFPLTVTSAQKNPTAFYLCASSFLGGVFSYEQYFGPGTRLTVT.

Only a few counts were recorded for this clone. The chain combines TRBV7-9 with TRBJ1-5, with D possibly TRBD1 on 5 matching bases. Germline CDR1 SEHNR, CDR2 FQNEAQ (reference sequence). The CDR3 consists of 13 residues. V gave up 5 bases and J gave up 5 bases, with 10 bases separating them. The CDR3 here is CASSPMGHQPQHF. The CDR3 DNA sequence: TGTGCCAGCAGCCCGATGGGGCATCAGCCCCAGCATTTT. The full variable domain, completed using reference TRBV7-9 and TRBJ1-5, is DTGVSQNPRHKITKRGQNVTFRCDPISEHNRLYWYRQTLGQGPEFLTYFQNEAQLEKSRLLSDRFSAERPKGSFSTLEIQRTEQGDSAMYLCASSPMGHQPQHFGDGTRLSIL.

The chain recombines TRBV2 with TRBJ2-7, with 8 bases lining up with TRBD1. V lost 10 bases, J lost 4 bases, and 12 bases stayed unmatched. Germline CDR1 is SNHLY and CDR2 is FYNNEI. The CDR3 has 14 amino acids. In DNA form, the CDR3 reads TGTGCCAACCACAACCCAGGGGGCGGATACGAGCAGTACTTC. Its translation is CANHNPGGGYEQYF.

The gene calls are TRBV5-8 and TRBJ1-5, with 7 positions matching TRBD1. J gave up 6 bases and V 2 bases, and 5 bases lay outside the gene matches. CDR3 length: 14 residues. Germline V gene data show CDR1 as SGHTS and CDR2 as YDEGEE. The CDR3 coding sequence is TGTGCCAGCAGCTTCCGGGACAGAAGTCAGCCCCAGCATTTT. Translating gives CASSFRDRSQPQHF.

In its sample, this clone was seen a few times. The gene calls are TRBV4-3 and TRBJ2-3; tentatively, D is TRBD1 or TRBD2 (5 bases each). The germline gives CDR1 LGHNA, CDR2 YSLEER. Trimming removed 0 bases at V and 5 bases at J, with 18 bases between. The CDR3 loop spans 17 amino acids. CDR3 sequence: CASSQDRGRAGGDTQYF. CDR3 bases: TGCGCCAGCAGCCAAGATCGGGGCAGGGCCGGAGGAGATACGCAGTATTTT.

CDR3 bases: TGTGCCAGCAGCTTAGCGGCCGGGACAGTCAACTATGGCTACACCTTC. The encoded protein is CASSLAAGTVNYGYTF. This sequence joins TRBV7-8 and TRBJ1-2, with 7 bases that match TRBD1. Germline CDR1 and CDR2: SGHVS and FQNEAQ. The CDR3 loop spans 16 amino acids. The ends lost 0 bases at V and 2 bases at J; junction bases unmatched: 6.

The chain carries TRBV4-3 and TRBJ2-7, with 10 bases identical to TRBD1. The CDR3 spans 14 residues. Trimming cost V 6 bases and J 1 base; bases outside gene matches: 3. Germline CDR1 is LGHNA and CDR2 is YSLEER. The chain's CDR3 is CASRRDRGSYEQYF. CDR3 sequence (DNA): TGCGCCAGCAGACGGGACAGGGGATCCTACGAGCAGTACTTC.

The rearrangement joins TRBV5-1 to TRBJ2-2, with D maybe TRBD2 (6 bases). Trimming removed 1 base at V and 10 bases at J, with 14 bases between. The V gene's germline CDR1 is SGHRS and CDR2 YFSETQ. CDR3 length equals 14 residues. CDR3 loop: CASSLLADAKELFF. The CDR3 DNA is TGCGCCAGCAGCTTGTTAGCGGATGCCAAGGAGCTGTTTTTT.

V gene TRBV27 combines with J gene TRBJ2-7; 7 positions match TRBD2. The germline V gene has CDR1 MNHEY and CDR2 SMNVEV (reference sequence). The length of the CDR3 is 14 residues. The V and J ends lost 6 bases and 0 bases, in that order; junction bases with no gene match: 5. This CDR3 reads CASRQAGFSYEQYF. As DNA, the CDR3 is TGTGCCAGCAGACAAGCGGGATTCTCCTACGAGCAGTACTTC.